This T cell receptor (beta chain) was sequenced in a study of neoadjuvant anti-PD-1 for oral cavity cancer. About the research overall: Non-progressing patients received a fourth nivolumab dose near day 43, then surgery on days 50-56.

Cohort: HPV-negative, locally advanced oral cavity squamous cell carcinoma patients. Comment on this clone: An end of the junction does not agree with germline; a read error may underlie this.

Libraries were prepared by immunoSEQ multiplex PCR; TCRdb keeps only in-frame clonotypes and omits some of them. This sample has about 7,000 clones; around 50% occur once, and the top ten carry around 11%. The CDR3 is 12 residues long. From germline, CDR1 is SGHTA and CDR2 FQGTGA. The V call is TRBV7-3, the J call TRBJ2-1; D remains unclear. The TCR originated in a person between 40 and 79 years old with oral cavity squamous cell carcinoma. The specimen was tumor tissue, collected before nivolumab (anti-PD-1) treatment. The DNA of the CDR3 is TGTGCCAGCGGACCCTACCGGGCCTCTGAAATCTTC. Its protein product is CASGPYRASEIF.